The 19 T cell receptor beta chains listed next were all sequenced from one sample in a study of blood T cell repertoires in COVID-19. Clones were sequenced by immunoSEQ multiplex PCR, and TCRdb holds only the in-frame ones, with some missing. Altogether over 450,000 clones are present, approximately 88% being singletons, with the ten largest covering 7.8%. The sequencing input was peripheral blood. The receptors were sampled from a woman aged 45 to 65 with COVID-19, enrolled during active disease.

CDR3 region: CASSLNTNQPQHF. Here the CDR3 DNA reads TGTGCCAGCAGCTTAAACACCAATCAGCCCCAGCATTTT. This sequence joins TRBV11-2 and TRBJ1-5, with D hard to call. The CDR3 runs 13 residues. V gave up 2 bases and J gave up 3 bases, with 5 bases separating them. Germline loops: CDR1 SGHAT, CDR2 FQNNGV.

This chain connects TRBV24-1 to TRBJ2-3; TRBD2 is a possible D gene (7 bases). This CDR3 has 15 amino acids. V was cut by 5 bases and J by 3 bases, with 14 bases left in between. Germline V CDR1 and CDR2: KGHDR, SFDVKD. The DNA for the CDR3 is TGTGCCACCAGTGGAGGGGGGGCGGGTACAGATACGCAGTATTTT. This sequence encodes CATSGGGAGTDTQYF.

The rearrangement uses TRBV19 and TRBJ1-4; no clear D. The CDR3 contains 15 residues. Germline assignment: CDR1 LNHDA and CDR2 SQIVND (reference sequence). The ends were cut back, 3 bases at V and 0 bases at J, with 8 bases in the middle. The CDR3: CASSMLGTTNEKLFF. The CDR3 DNA is TGTGCCAGTAGTATGCTAGGTACAACTAATGAAAAACTGTTTTTT.

This clone showed up just once. This chain's CDR3 is CASASGAPGNTIYF. The CDR3 coding sequence is TGCGCCAGCGCCTCGGGTGCCCCTGGAAACACCATATATTTT. V is TRBV10-1 and J is TRBJ1-3; D unresolved. The V end lost 8 bases, the J end lost 2 bases, and 13 bases lay between the germline ends. The CDR3 consists of 14 residues. CDR1 and CDR2 from the germline V gene are WNHNN and SYGVQD (reference sequence).

The chain joins TRBV5-4 to TRBJ1-2; 7 bases agree with TRBD1. The CDR3 is 15 amino acids. V dropped 0 bases and J dropped 4; count of bases not matched to a gene: 6. Germline-derived CDR1 and CDR2 are SGHNT and YYREEE (reference sequence). Written as DNA, the CDR3 is TGTGCCAGCAGCTTGGGGAGGGGGCTTGTCTATGGCTACACCTTC. This encodes CASSLGRGLVYGYTF. Filled out from reference TRBV5-4 and TRBJ1-2, the complete variable domain reads ETGVTQSPTHLIKTRGQQVTLRCSSQSGHNTVSWYQQALGQGPQFIFQYYREEENGRGNFPPRFSGLQFPNYSSELNVNALELDDSALYLCASSLGRGLVYGYTFGSGTRLTVV.

This clone was picked up many times. Other DNA sequences in the same sample also yield this CDR3. The CDR3 spells CASSQSGGTYEQYF. CDR3 bases: TGTGCCAGCAGCCAGAGCGGGGGGACCTACGAGCAGTACTTC. V and J are TRBV3-1 (or the pseudogene TRBV3-2) and TRBJ2-7, with 9 positions matching TRBD2. Germline-derived CDR1 and CDR2 are LGHDT and YNNKEL (reference sequence). J lost 2 bases, V lost 3 bases, and 2 bases had no gene match. This CDR3 region has 14 residues.

The rearrangement links TRBV7-2 to TRBJ2-7; 11 bases map to TRBD1. V trimming: 5 bases; J trimming: 1 base; junction bases outside the gene matches: 7. Germline V gene lookup returns CDR1 SGHTA and CDR2 FQGNSA. The CDR3 is 16 residues long. The CDR3 DNA sequence: TGTGCCAGCAGCCGGGAAGGGACAGGGGGGTCCTACGAGCAGTACTTC. Translated: CASSREGTGGSYEQYF.

The V gene is TRBV6-5, the J gene TRBJ1-6, with D uncertain. This CDR3 is built from 12 residues. Deletions cut 4 bases from V and 12 bases from J, with 10 bases between. The germline V gene encodes CDR1 MNHEY and CDR2 SVGAGI. The DNA of the CDR3 is TGTGCCAGCAGTTCTGGGCCAGAACCCCTCCACTTT. This sequence encodes CASSSGPEPLHF.

The chain has TRBV9 and TRBJ1-1; D not certain. The CDR3 length is 14 residues. The germline V and J ends were trimmed by 0 bases and 5 bases, with 11 bases remaining between them. Germline CDR1 reads SGDLS; CDR2 reads YYNGEE. In nucleotides, the CDR3 is TGTGCCAGCAGCGTAGGAACCGGAGAAACTGAAGCTTTCTTT. It yields the protein CASSVGTGETEAFF.

This chain joins TRBV10-1 and TRBJ2-3; perhaps TRBD1 as D (6 bases). Germline V gene sequence: CDR1 WNHNN, CDR2 SYGVQD (reference sequence). This CDR3 has 13 residues. The germline V and J ends were trimmed by 9 bases and 3 bases, with 13 bases remaining between them. For the CDR3, the DNA is TGCGCCAGTTCGACAGGAGCAACAGATACGCAGTATTTT. Translation gives CASSTGATDTQYF.

This sequence joins TRBV4-1 and TRBJ2-1, with 10 bases matching TRBD2. The ends lost 2 bases at V and 4 bases at J; junction bases unmatched: 2. This CDR3 is 15 amino acids long. CDR1 is MGHRA and CDR2 is YSYEKL in the germline V gene. CDR3 residues: CASSQLLAGYNEQFF. The CDR3 DNA is TGCGCCAGCAGCCAACTACTAGCGGGGTACAATGAGCAGTTCTTC.

The chain uses TRBV12-3 or TRBV12-4 and TRBJ2-3; no clear D. The CDR3 sequence is 12 residues long. The V end was cut by 3 bases, the J end by 9 bases, with 10 bases between. In DNA form, the CDR3 reads TGTGCCAGCAGTTTGAAGATTACAACGCAGTATTTT. This sequence encodes CASSLKITTQYF.

Concerning this clone itself: Mismatch with germline at one junction end may stem from a read error. The rearrangement joins TRBV6-1 to TRBJ1-2, with D unclear. CDR1 MNHNS and CDR2 SASEGT come from the germline V gene. This CDR3 region has 14 residues. This chain's CDR3 is CASREGLPPYGYTF. CDR3 DNA: TGTGCCAGCCGTGAGGGCCTTCCTCCCTATGGCTACACCTTC.

V is TRBV27 and J is TRBJ2-6; the D gene is possibly TRBD1 (5 bases). V dropped 7 bases and J dropped 8 bases, with 18 bases sitting between them. There are 15 residues in the CDR3. Germline CDR1 reads MNHEY; CDR2 reads SMNVEV (reference sequence). CDR3 loop: CASKRVSLGPNVLTF. The CDR3 DNA reads as TGTGCCAGCAAGAGAGTTTCTCTGGGGCCCAACGTCCTGACTTTC. Supplemented by reference TRBV27 and TRBJ2-6, the full variable domain reads EAQVTQNPRYLITVTGKKLTVTCSQNMNHEYMSWYRQDPGLGLRQIYYSMNVEVTDKGDVPEGYKVSRKEKRNFPLILESPSPNQTSLYFCASKRVSLGPNVLTFGAGSRLTVL.

This chain links TRBV24-1 with TRBJ2-2; 9 bases map to TRBD1. The germline CDR1 and CDR2 sequences are KGHDR and SFDVKD. CDR3 length: 16 amino acids. V shed 3 bases and J 5 bases; nucleotides not matched to a gene: 6. The CDR3 region is CATSDPRDRVTGELFF. Here the CDR3 DNA reads TGTGCCACCAGTGATCCCCGGGACAGGGTAACCGGGGAGCTGTTTTTT.

The chain couples TRBV10-3 to TRBJ1-1, with 12 bases fitting TRBD1. The CDR3 runs to 14 residues. From germline, CDR1 is ENHRY and CDR2 SYGVKD. J lost 8 bases, V lost 5 bases, and 6 bases had no gene match. CDR3 amino acids: CAISPGTGGTEAFF. The CDR3 nucleotides are TGTGCCATCAGTCCCGGGACAGGGGGCACCGAAGCTTTCTTT.

The chain employs TRBV29-1 and TRBJ2-3; no reliable D call. Trimming stripped 5 bases from V and 0 bases from J, with 9 bases between. CDR1 is SQVTM, CDR2 ANQGSEA, per germline. This CDR3 is built from 13 residues. Written as DNA, the CDR3 is TGCAGCGTTACATCCCTCAGCACAGATACGCAGTATTTT. Its protein is CSVTSLSTDTQYF.

This rearrangement joins TRBV30 to TRBJ1-6; no clear D. The CDR3 extends over 14 amino acids. The germline V gene has CDR1 GTSNPN and CDR2 SVGIG (reference sequence). The germline V and J ends were trimmed by 0 bases and 2 bases, with 5 bases remaining between them. This CDR3 reads CAWSVRAYNSPLHF. The CDR3 DNA sequence: TGTGCCTGGAGTGTGCGAGCCTATAATTCACCCCTCCACTTT. Full variable domain (rest looked up from reference TRBV30 and TRBJ1-6): SQTIHQWPATLVQPVGSPLSLECTVEGTSNPNLYWYRQAAGRGLQLLFYSVGIGQISSEVPQNLSASRPQDRQFILSSKKLLLSDSGFYLCAWSVRAYNSPLHFGNGTRLTVT.

CDR3 coding DNA: TGTGCCAGTAGTATACCGGGGGGAAACACCATATATTTT. Protein product: CASSIPGGNTIYF. The chain employs TRBV19 and TRBJ1-3; no firm D call. V was cut by 2 bases and J by 4 bases, with 6 bases left in between. The CDR3 runs to 13 residues. Germline V gene lookup returns CDR1 LNHDA and CDR2 SQIVND (reference sequence).